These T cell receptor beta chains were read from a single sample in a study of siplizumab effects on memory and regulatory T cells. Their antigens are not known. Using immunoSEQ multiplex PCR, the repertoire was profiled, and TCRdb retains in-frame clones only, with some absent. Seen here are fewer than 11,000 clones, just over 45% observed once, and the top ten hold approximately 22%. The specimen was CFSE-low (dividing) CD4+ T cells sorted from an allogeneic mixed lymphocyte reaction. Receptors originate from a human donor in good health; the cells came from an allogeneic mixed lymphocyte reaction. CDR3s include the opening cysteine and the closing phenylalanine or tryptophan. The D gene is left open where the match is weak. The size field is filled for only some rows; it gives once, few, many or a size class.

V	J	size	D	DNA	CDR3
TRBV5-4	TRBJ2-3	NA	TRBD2	TGTGCCAGCAGCTTCTCTAGCGGGAGTCTCACAGATACGCAGTATTTT	CASSFSSGSLTDTQYF
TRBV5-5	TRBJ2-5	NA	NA	TGTGCCAGCTGTCCTACCGGGCCTCCGTGCGAGACCCAGTACTTC	CASCPTGPPCETQYF
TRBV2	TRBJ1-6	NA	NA	TGTGCCAGCAGAGGACCTACTCAGAATTCACCCCTCCACTTT	CASRGPTQNSPLHF
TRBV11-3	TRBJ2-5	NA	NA	TGTGCCAGCAGCTTAGGTAGCGCTAAAGGGACCCAGTACTTC	CASSLGSAKGTQYF
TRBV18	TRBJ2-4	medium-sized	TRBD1	TGTGCCACCCGACGGGACAGGGGGGGAAACATTCAGTACTTC	CATRRDRGGNIQYF
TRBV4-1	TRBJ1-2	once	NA	TGCGCCAGCAGCCAAGAAGACTCCGCAACCCTATCCTATGGCTACACCTTC	CASSQEDSATLSYGYTF
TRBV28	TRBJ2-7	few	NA	TGTGCCAGCAGTTTATTGACTCCCGGCGAGCAGTACTTC	CASSLLTPGEQYF
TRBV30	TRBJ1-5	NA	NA	TGCGCGCTGGGGGGGAGGTCTAGCAATCAGCCCCAGCATTTT	CALGGRSSNQPQHF
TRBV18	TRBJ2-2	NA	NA	TGTGCCAGCTCATACCGGATCGGGTTAACCGGGGAGCTGTTTTTT	CASSYRIGLTGELFF
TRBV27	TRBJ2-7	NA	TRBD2	TGTGCCAGCAGCCGGTGGACTAGCGGGAGAAACGAGCAGTACTTC	CASSRWTSGRNEQYF
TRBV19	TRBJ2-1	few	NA	TGTGCCAGTGGTTACAATGAGCAGTTCTTC	CASGYNEQFF
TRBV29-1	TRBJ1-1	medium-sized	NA	TGCAGCGTTGGCCGAGGAGACACTGAAGCTTTCTTT	CSVGRGDTEAFF
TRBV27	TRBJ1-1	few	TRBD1	TGTGCCAGCGAAGGGACAGTCAAGTTCACTGAAGCTTTCTTT	CASEGTVKFTEAFF
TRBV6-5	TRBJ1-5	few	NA	TGTGCCAGCAGTTCCCTCATAAATCAGCCCCAGCATTTT	CASSSLINQPQHF
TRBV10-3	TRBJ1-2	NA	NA	TGTGCCATCAGTGGGGGTGGTTCTGTGGGCGACTATGGCTACACCTTC	CAISGGGSVGDYGYTF
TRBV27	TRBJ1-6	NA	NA	TGTGCCAGCAGTCTAGGACATACCCATAATTCACCCCTCCACTTT	CASSLGHTHNSPLHF
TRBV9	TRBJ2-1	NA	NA	TGTGCCAGCAGCGTGACGGTCCCCTACAATGAGCAGTTCTTC	CASSVTVPYNEQFF
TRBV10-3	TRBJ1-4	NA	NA	TGTGCCATCCGAGGCGGGGATGAAAAACTGTTTTTT	CAIRGGDEKLFF
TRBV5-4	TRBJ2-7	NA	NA	TGTGCCAGCAGCTTGGGGGGCCGGCTCTACGAGCAGTACTTC	CASSLGGRLYEQYF
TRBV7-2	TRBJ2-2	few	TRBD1	TGTGCCAGCAGCTTAGCAGGGGGCCGGACCGGGGAGCTGTTTTTT	CASSLAGGRTGELFF
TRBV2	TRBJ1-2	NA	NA	TGTGCCAGCAGTGAAGCGCGCCGTGGCGGCTACACCTTC	CASSEARRGGYTF
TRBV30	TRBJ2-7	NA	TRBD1	TGTGCCTTCTCCAGGGGGCTTAGGGACGAGCAGTACTTC	CAFSRGLRDEQYF
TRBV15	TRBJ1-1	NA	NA	TGTGCCACCAGCAGAGATCAGGTACCAAACACTGAAGCTTTCTTT	CATSRDQVPNTEAFF
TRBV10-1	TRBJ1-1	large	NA	TGCGCCAGCAGTGAGGACAGGAACACTGAAGCTTTCTTT	CASSEDRNTEAFF
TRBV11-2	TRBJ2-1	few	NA	TGTGCCAGCAGCCTAAAGTTGGATGAGCAGTTCTTC	CASSLKLDEQFF
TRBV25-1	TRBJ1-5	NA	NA	TGTGCCAGCAGTGAAAACCTGGGGCAGCCCCAGCATTTT	CASSENLGQPQHF
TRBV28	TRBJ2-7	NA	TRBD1	TGTGCCAGCAGTTTATTTGGGACAGGGCCATACGAGCAGTACTTC	CASSLFGTGPYEQYF
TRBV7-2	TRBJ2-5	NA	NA	TGTGCCAGCAGCTTAGGGGGATTTCGAGAGACCCAGTACTTC	CASSLGGFRETQYF
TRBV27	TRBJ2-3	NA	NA	TGTGCCAGCAGTTTCTACCCCAATACGCAGTATTTT	CASSFYPNTQYF
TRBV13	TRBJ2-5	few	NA	TGTGCCAGCAGCCCAAGGGGCGGGAATCAAGAGACCCAGTACTTC	CASSPRGGNQETQYF
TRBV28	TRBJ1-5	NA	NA	TGTGCCAGCTTCCGATCCGGTTTTCGCAATCAGCCCCAGCATTTT	CASFRSGFRNQPQHF
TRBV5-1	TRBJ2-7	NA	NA	TGCGCCAGCAGCTTGGAGTGGGGCCAGGGGCCCTACGAGCAGTACTTC	CASSLEWGQGPYEQYF
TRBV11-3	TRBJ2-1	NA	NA	TGTGCCAGCAGCTTATTCGGCGGAGCCCACAATGAGCAGTTCTTC	CASSLFGGAHNEQFF
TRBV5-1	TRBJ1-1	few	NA	TGCGCCAGCAGCTGGTCCAGTATGAACACTGAAGCTTTCTTT	CASSWSSMNTEAFF
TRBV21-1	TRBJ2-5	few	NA	TGTGCCAGCAGCAGGGCAGAGCAAGAGACCCAGTACTTC	CASSRAEQETQYF
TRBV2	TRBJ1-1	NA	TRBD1	TGTGCCAGCTCGGGACAGCAGAACACTGAAGCTTTCTTT	CASSGQQNTEAFF
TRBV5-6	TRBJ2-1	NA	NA	TGTGCCAGCAGCCTCCTGGAAGGATCAAGTTTTAATGAGCAGTTCTTC	CASSLLEGSSFNEQFF
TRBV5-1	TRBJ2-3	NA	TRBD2	TGCGCCAGCAGCTCTAAACCGGGACTAGCGGGGACAGATACGCAGTATTTT	CASSSKPGLAGTDTQYF
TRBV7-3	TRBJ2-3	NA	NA	TGTGCCAGCAGCCGTGACAGGAGTACAGATACGCAGTATTTT	CASSRDRSTDTQYF
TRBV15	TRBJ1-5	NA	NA	TGTGCCACCAGCAGAGATTTGGGCAATCAGCCCCAGCATTTT	CATSRDLGNQPQHF
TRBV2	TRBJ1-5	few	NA	TGTGCCAGCAGTGTTCTGAGGGATCAGCCCCAGCATTTT	CASSVLRDQPQHF
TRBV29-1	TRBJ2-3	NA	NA	TGCAGCGCACTGTGGTTGGATACGCAGTATTTT	CSALWLDTQYF
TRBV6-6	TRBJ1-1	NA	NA	TGTGCCAGCAGTTACTCGAAGGGGGGGGGCACTGAAGCTTTCTTT	CASSYSKGGGTEAFF
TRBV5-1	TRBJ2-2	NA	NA	TGCGCCAGCAGCTCCTGGGACACCGGGGAGCTGTTTTTT	CASSSWDTGELFF
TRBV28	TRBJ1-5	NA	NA	TGTGCCAGCAGTTTAGAACAGTTTAAGCATTTT	CASSLEQFKHF
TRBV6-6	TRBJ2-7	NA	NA	TGTGCCAGCAGTTACTCGAGAGGGGGCTACGAGCAGTACTTC	CASSYSRGGYEQYF